This passage covers 18 T cell receptor beta chains from one sample sequenced in a study of blood T cell repertoires in COVID-19. The protocol was immunoSEQ multiplex PCR, while the TCRdb copy is restricted to in-frame clones and leaves out a portion. The sample lists about 150,000 clones; around 84% were seen once. Sequencing was done on a sample of peripheral blood. Receptors originate from an elderly man with acute or convalescent COVID-19.

J is TRBJ2-5 and V is TRBV5-1; 9 bases are shared with TRBD1. V dropped 0 bases and J dropped 5; count of bases not matched to a gene: 8. The CDR3 spans 16 residues. Germline CDR1 SGHRS, CDR2 YFSETQ. CDR3 in DNA: TGCGCCAGCAGCTTGGGAGGACAGGGGAAGTTTGAGACCCAGTACTTC. This codes for CASSLGGQGKFETQYF.

The chain uses TRBV6-5 and TRBJ1-2; TRBD1 agrees at 10 bases. Trimming took 7 bases from V and 2 from J; bases not matched to a gene: 7. This CDR3 is 15 amino acids long. From germline, CDR1 is MNHEY and CDR2 SVGAGI. The CDR3 is CASKATGGQNYGYTF. CDR3 nucleotide sequence: TGTGCCAGCAAAGCGACAGGGGGCCAAAACTATGGCTACACCTTC.

This clone was recorded a few times. The rearrangement joins TRBV7-2 to TRBJ2-7, with no clear D. The CDR3 consists of 14 residues. Trimming left V 1 base short and J 6 bases short, with 13 bases between. CDR1 and CDR2 from the germline V gene are SGHTA and FQGNSA. CDR3 in amino acids: CASSLDAYSGEQYF. In DNA form, the CDR3 reads TGTGCCAGCAGCTTAGACGCTTACTCGGGCGAGCAGTACTTC.

The chain links TRBV7-2 to TRBJ1-2, with a tentative D call TRBD1 (5 bases). The germline V and J ends were trimmed by 2 bases and 4 bases, with 11 bases remaining between them. The CDR3 runs 14 residues. Germline assignment: CDR1 SGHTA and CDR2 FQGNSA. The CDR3 DNA follows: TGTGCCAGCAGCTTATCGGGGGAGGTCTATGGCTACACCTTC. Protein: CASSLSGEVYGYTF.

The CDR3 sequence: CASSPPGETQYF. DNA of the CDR3: TGCGCCAGCAGTCCACCCGGGGAGACCCAGTACTTC. The chain carries TRBV10-1 and TRBJ2-5, with unresolved D. The germline CDR1 and CDR2 sequences are WNHNN and SYGVQD (reference sequence). V shed 5 bases and J shed 5 bases, with 9 bases lying between them. The CDR3 is 12 residues long.

The rearrangement links TRBV3-1 (or the pseudogene TRBV3-2) to TRBJ2-5; 7 bases align to TRBD2. This CDR3 is built from 15 residues. The J segment lost 1 base and the V segment lost 0 bases, leaving 2 bases of the junction unmatched. Germline CDR1 reads LGHDT; CDR2 reads YNNKEL (reference sequence). The CDR3 coding sequence is TGTGCCAGCAGCCAAGATGGACTAGTCCAAGAGACCCAGTACTTC. Translation: CASSQDGLVQETQYF.

The rearrangement joins TRBV21-1 to TRBJ2-7; the table's D call TRBD1 went unverified against the DNA. TRBV21-1 is reported as a pseudogene. The CDR3 loop spans 13 amino acids. The CDR3 protein is CASSEQIAERQYV. The CDR3 region has the DNA TGTGCCAGCAGCGAACAGATTGCCGAAAGGCAGTACGTC.

The chain couples TRBV6-6 to TRBJ2-1; 12 bases match TRBD1. Per the germline V gene, CDR1 is MNHNY and CDR2 is SVGAGI (reference sequence). The CDR3 sequence is 16 residues long. Unmatched junction bases numbered 2, after V lost 0 bases and J lost 5 bases. The chain's CDR3 is CASSYSGQGADNEQFF. Written as DNA, the CDR3 is TGTGCCAGCAGTTACTCGGGACAGGGGGCGGACAATGAGCAGTTCTTC.

This chain's CDR3 is CASSGDRSYNSPLHF. In nucleotides, the CDR3 is TGTGCCAGCAGTGGAGACAGGAGTTATAATTCACCCCTCCACTTT. The rearrangement links TRBV25-1 to TRBJ1-6; tentatively, D is TRBD1 (6 bases). Trimming cost V 4 bases and J 4 bases, with 11 bases left between them. The CDR3 runs to 15 residues. The germline gives CDR1 MGHDK, CDR2 SYGVNS. Drawing the rest from reference TRBV25-1 and TRBJ1-6, the complete variable domain is EADIYQTPRYLVIGTGKKITLECSQTMGHDKMYWYQQDPGMELHLIHYSYGVNSTEKGDLSSESTVSRIRTEHFPLTLESARPSHTSQYLCASSGDRSYNSPLHFGNGTRLTVT.

The J gene is TRBJ2-5, the V gene TRBV2; no firm D call. Germline CDR1 and CDR2: SNHLY and FYNNEI. V gave up 2 bases and J gave up 1 base, with 11 bases separating them. This CDR3 has 15 residues. The DNA for the CDR3 is TGTGCCAGCAGTGAAAATAGCCTGACCCAAGAGACCCAGTACTTC. It is translated as CASSENSLTQETQYF.

V gene TRBV27 combines with J gene TRBJ2-5; TRBD2 matches at 11 bases. The trim removed 6 bases at V and 4 bases at J, leaving 4 bases unmatched. The germline V gene has CDR1 MNHEY and CDR2 SMNVEV (reference sequence). The CDR3 is 14 amino acids. The CDR3: CASSLTSGVETQYF. DNA of the CDR3: TGTGCCAGCAGCCTGACTAGCGGGGTAGAGACCCAGTACTTC.

J is TRBJ1-3 and V is TRBV29-1; D call uncertain. Germline values: CDR1 SQVTM, CDR2 ANQGSEA. The CDR3 loop spans 15 amino acids. Trimming stripped 4 bases from V and 0 bases from J, with 13 bases between. The CDR3 region has the DNA TGCAGCGTTGCGGAACCAGGAAGCTCTGGAAACACCATATATTTT. It specifies CSVAEPGSSGNTIYF.

The chain links TRBV7-9 to TRBJ2-1; the D gene is possibly TRBD1 (5 bases). The CDR3 is made up of 16 amino acids. Trimming pared 0 bases from V and 5 bases from J, leaving 14 bases between. CDR1 is SEHNR and CDR2 is FQNEAQ in the germline V gene (reference sequence). CDR3 nucleotides: TGTGCCAGCAGCTTAGCAGGCGGCAGGGTCAACAATGAGCAGTTCTTC. The encoded protein is CASSLAGGRVNNEQFF.

The chain has TRBV7-6 and TRBJ1-2, with TRBD1 matching 9 bases. Germline V gene sequence: CDR1 SGHVS, CDR2 FNYEAQ. CDR3 size: 14 residues. Trimming cost V 1 base and J 7 bases; bases outside gene matches: 4. The CDR3 bases are TGTGCCAGCAGCTTAGGAGGGACAGGGACTGGCTACACCTTC. It encodes CASSLGGTGTGYTF.

This chain uses TRBV28 with TRBJ1-6; 11 nucleotides align to TRBD1. In germline, CDR1 is MDHEN, CDR2 SYDVKM. V shed 5 bases and J 11 bases; nucleotides not matched to a gene: 11. The CDR3 consists of 16 residues. The CDR3 sequence is CASSPNEGQGGAPLHF. The CDR3, as DNA: TGTGCCAGCAGTCCAAACGAGGGACAGGGGGGTGCACCCCTCCACTTT.

The J gene is TRBJ2-7, the V gene TRBV30, with D hard to call. CDR3 length: 14 residues. V was cut by 3 bases and J by 1 base, with 13 bases left in between. Germline V lookup: CDR1 GTSNPN, CDR2 SVGIG (reference sequence). The CDR3, as DNA: TGTGCCTGGAGAATAAGCGCATTATCCTACGAGCAGTACTTC. Translation gives CAWRISALSYEQYF.

This clone was counted only a few times. The J gene is TRBJ2-1, the V gene TRBV6-6, with D possibly TRBD1 on 6 matching bases. The CDR3 has 14 residues. From germline, CDR1 is MNHNY and CDR2 SVGAGI (reference sequence). Between the trimmed V and J ends, which lost 0 bases and 5 bases, there was a span of 8 bases. CDR3 in DNA: TGTGCCAGCAGTTACTCCCGGACAGACAATGAGCAGTTCTTC. It is translated as CASSYSRTDNEQFF.

This chain joins TRBV5-4 and TRBJ2-2, with 13 positions matching TRBD2. The CDR3 totals 16 residues. Trimming removed 2 bases from V and 8 bases from J; junction bases left unmatched: 6. Germline-derived CDR1 and CDR2 are SGHNT and YYREEE (reference sequence). The CDR3 here is CASSFGTSGAGGELFF. The CDR3 DNA follows: TGTGCCAGCAGCTTCGGGACTAGCGGGGCTGGGGGGGAGCTGTTTTTT.